What follows is one T cell receptor beta chain and its context. This sample was included in a study of blood T cell repertoires in COVID-19. Study-level information: Donors in the United States, Italy and Spain gave samples during acute or convalescent COVID-19.

Germline V CDR1 and CDR2: MDHEN, SYDVKM. CDR3 length: 17 residues. V was clipped by 5 bases and J by 9 bases; unmatched bases: 21. Clones were sequenced by immunoSEQ multiplex PCR, and TCRdb holds only the in-frame ones, with some missing. The table lists some 130,000 clones, approximately 81% of them singletons. The chain recombines TRBV28 with TRBJ1-2; the match to TRBD1 covers 7 bases. The sequenced material came from peripheral blood. The TCR sequence derives from a woman aged 55-70 years with active or convalescent COVID-19. The CDR3 spells CASSAQSQIDRAARYTF. The CDR3 coding sequence is TGTGCCAGCAGTGCCCAGAGCCAAATAGACAGGGCTGCGCGCTACACCTTC.